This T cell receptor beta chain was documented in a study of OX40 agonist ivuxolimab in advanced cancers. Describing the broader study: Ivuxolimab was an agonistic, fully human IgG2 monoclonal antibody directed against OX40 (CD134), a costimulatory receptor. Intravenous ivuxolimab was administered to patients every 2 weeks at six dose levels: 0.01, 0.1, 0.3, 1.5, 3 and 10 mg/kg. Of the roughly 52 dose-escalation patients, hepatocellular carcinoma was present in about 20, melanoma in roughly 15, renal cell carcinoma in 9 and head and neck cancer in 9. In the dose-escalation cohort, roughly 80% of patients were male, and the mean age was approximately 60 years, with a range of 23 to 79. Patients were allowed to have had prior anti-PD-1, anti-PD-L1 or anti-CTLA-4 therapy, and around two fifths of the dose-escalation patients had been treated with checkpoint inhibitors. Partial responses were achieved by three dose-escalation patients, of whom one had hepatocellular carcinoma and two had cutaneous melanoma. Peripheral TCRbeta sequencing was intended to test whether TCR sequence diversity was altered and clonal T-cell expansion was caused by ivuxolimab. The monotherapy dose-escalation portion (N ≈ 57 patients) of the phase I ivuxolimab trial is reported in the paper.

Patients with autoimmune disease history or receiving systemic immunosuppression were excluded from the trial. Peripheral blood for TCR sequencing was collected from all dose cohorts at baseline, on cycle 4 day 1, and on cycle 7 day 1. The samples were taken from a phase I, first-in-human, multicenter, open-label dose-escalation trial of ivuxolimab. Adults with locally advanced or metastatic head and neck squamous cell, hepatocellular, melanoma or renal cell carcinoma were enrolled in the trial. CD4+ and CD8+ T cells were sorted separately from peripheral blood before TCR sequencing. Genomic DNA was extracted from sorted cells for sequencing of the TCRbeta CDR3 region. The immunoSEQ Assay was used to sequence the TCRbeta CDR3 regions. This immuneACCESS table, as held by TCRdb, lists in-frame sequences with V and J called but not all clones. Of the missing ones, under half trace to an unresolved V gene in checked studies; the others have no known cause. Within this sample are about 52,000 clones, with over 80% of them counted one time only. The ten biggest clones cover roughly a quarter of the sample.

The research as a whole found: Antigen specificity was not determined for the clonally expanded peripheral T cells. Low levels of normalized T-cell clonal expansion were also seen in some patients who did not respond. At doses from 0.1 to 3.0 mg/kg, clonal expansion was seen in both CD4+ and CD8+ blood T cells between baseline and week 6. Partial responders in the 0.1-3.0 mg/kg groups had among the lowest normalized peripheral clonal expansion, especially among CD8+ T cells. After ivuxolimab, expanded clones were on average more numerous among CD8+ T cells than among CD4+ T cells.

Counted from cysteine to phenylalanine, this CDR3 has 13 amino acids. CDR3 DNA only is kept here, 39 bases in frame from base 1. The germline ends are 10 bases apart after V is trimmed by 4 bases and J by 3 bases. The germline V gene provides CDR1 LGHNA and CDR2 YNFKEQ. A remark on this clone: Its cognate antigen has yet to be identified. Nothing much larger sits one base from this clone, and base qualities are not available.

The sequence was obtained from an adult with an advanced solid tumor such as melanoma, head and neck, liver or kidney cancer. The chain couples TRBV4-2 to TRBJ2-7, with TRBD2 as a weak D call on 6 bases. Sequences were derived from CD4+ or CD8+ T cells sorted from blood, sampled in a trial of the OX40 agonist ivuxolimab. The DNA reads TGTGCCAGCAGCCCCTTTAGCGGCTACGAGCAGTACTTC. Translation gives CASSPFSGYEQYF.